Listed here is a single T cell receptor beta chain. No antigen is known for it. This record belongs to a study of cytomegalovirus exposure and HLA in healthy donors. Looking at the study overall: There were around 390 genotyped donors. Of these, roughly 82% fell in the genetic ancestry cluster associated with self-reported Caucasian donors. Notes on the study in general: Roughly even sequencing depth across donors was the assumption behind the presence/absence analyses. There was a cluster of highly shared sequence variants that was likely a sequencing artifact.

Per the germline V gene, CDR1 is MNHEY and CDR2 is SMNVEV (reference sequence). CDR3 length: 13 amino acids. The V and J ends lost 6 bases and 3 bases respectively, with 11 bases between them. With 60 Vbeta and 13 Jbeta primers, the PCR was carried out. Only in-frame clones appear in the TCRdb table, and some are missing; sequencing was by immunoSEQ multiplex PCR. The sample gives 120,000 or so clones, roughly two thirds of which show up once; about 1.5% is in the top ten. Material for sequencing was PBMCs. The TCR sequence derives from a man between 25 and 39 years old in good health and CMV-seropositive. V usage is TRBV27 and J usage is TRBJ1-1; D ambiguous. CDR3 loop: CASRWSRDTEAFF. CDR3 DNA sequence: TGTGCCAGCAGGTGGAGCCGGGACACTGAAGCTTTCTTT.